This TCR beta chain was obtained from a study of blood T cell repertoires in COVID-19. Data came from immunoSEQ multiplex PCR; TCRdb stores just in-frame clones and leaves some out. The sample contains about 300,000 clones, 70% to 90% of which appear only once. The source is a man aged 30 to 39 who had recovered from COVID-19. The specimen was PBMCs or T cells enriched from blood (not recorded which).

Here the CDR3 reads CASSLGTGANQPQHF. The CDR3 coding sequence is TGTGCCAGCAGCTTAGGAACAGGGGCGAATCAGCCCCAGCATTTT. The V gene is TRBV7-9, the J gene TRBJ1-5; 7 bases are a match to TRBD1. The CDR3 loop spans 15 amino acids. The ends lost 1 base at V and 4 bases at J; junction bases unmatched: 4. The germline CDR1 and CDR2 sequences are SEHNR and FQNEAQ (reference sequence). The variable domain in full, completed from reference TRBV7-9 and TRBJ1-5, reads DTGVSQNPRHKITKRGQNVTFRCDPISEHNRLYWYRQTLGQGPEFLTYFQNEAQLEKSRLLSDRFSAERPKGSFSTLEIQRTEQGDSAMYLCASSLGTGANQPQHFGDGTRLSIL.